The present T cell receptor beta chain was sequenced within a study of identical twins. Study-level points and caveats: Excess low generation probability was seen in twin-shared out-of-frame alpha sequences. Insertions were reduced in abundant cord blood beta clonotypes but not in memory repertoires.

After template switching added a universal primer site, the resulting cDNA carried unique molecular identifiers. TCRdb re-called the 5' RACE reads through MiXCR, storing one row per CDR3 protein. The sample includes roughly 1,500,000 distinct CDR3 sequences, 32% of them seen just once. There were only healthy Caucasians among the donors. Trimming removed 5 bases at V and 6 bases at J, with 19 bases between. Germline-derived CDR1 and CDR2 are SGHTA and FQGNSA. The CDR3 contains 15 residues. The table lists this clonotype with a few counts. Its antigen is unknown. The V gene is TRBV7-2, the J gene TRBJ1-2; D unclear. Sequencing used cord blood. The source is a newborn girl in good health. The DNA for the CDR3 is TGTGCCAGCAGCCCCACGATGAAAGAATCTAATGGCTACACCTTC. Encoded protein: CASSPTMKESNGYTF.